The clone carrying this T cell receptor (beta chain) was observed many times. Its specificity is unknown. Each CDR3 protein gets one entry after TCRdb re-called the multiplex PCR reads with MiXCR. The repertoire holds about 230,000 distinct CDR3 sequences, with about 30% as singletons. Samples came from axillary lymph nodes draining the breast cancer. The data were taken from a study of breast tumors, draining lymph nodes, adjacent tissues. Study-level points and caveats: Tumor and nontumor repertoires were significantly more similar in luminal-like than in basal-like breast cancer.

The J segment lost 4 bases and the V segment lost 6 bases, leaving 9 bases of the junction unmatched. CDR3 length equals 14 residues. The germline V gene encodes CDR1 SGHKS and CDR2 YYEKEE (reference sequence). This TCR came from a female donor with breast cancer. Some clones in this sample may be carry-over from other donors' samples. The J gene is TRBJ2-5, the V gene TRBV5-5, with 7 positions matching TRBD1. Sequencing was performed on axillary lymph node tissue. The CDR3, as DNA: TGTGCCAGCACTTCAGACAGGGAATCAGAGACCCAGTACTTC. It codes for CASTSDRESETQYF.